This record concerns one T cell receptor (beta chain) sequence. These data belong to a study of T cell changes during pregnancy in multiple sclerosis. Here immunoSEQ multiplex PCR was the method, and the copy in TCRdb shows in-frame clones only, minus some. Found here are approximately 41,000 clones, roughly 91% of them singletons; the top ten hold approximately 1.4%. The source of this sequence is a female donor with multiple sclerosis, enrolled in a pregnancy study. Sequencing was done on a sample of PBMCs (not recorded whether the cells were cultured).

In DNA, the CDR3 is TGTGCCAGCAGTCGACGGGAGGGCGGGAACGAGCAGTACTTC. Translating it yields CASSRREGGNEQYF. The genes are TRBV6-5 and TRBJ2-7; 8 nucleotides match TRBD2. J was trimmed by 5 bases and V by 5 bases; bases with no gene match: 8. In germline, CDR1 is MNHEY, CDR2 SVGAGI. This CDR3 is built from 14 residues.